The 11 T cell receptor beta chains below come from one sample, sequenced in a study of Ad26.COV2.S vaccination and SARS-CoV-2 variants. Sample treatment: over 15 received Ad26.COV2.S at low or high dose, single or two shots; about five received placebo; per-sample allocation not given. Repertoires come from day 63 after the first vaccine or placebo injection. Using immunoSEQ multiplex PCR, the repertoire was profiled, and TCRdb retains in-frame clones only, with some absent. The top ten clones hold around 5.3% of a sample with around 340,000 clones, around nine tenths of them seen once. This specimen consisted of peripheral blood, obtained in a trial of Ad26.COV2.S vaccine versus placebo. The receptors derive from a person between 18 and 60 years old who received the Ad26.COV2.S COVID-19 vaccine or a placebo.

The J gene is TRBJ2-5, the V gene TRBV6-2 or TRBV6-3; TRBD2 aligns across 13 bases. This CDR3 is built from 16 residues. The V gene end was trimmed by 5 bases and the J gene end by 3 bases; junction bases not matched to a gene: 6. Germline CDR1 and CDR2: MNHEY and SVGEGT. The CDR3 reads CASSAGTSGVKETQYF. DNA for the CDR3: TGTGCCAGCAGTGCCGGGACTAGCGGGGTGAAAGAGACCCAGTACTTC.

In nucleotides, the CDR3 is TGTGCCTGGAGTGTTTTAGGTTTTGACGTTCAGGGTTTCACCTTC. It codes for CAWSVLGFDVQGFTF. This chain links TRBV30 with TRBJ1-2; D possibly corresponds to TRBD1 (5 bases). V dropped 0 bases and J dropped 13 bases, with 24 bases sitting between them. CDR1 GTSNPN and CDR2 SVGIG come from the germline V gene (reference sequence). The CDR3 runs 15 residues.

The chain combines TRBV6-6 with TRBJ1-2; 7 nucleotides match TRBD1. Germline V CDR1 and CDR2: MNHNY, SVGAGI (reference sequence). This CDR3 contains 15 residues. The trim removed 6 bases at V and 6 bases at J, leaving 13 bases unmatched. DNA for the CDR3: TGTGCCAGCAGGCCTGACAGGGTCCTCCTTGATGGCTACACCTTC. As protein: CASRPDRVLLDGYTF.

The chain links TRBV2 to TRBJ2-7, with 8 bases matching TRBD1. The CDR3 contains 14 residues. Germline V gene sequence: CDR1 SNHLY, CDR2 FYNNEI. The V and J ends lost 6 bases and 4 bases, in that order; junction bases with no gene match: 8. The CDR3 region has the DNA TGTGCCAGCAGGAGGGGACAGGAGTTTTACGAGCAGTACTTC. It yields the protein CASRRGQEFYEQYF.

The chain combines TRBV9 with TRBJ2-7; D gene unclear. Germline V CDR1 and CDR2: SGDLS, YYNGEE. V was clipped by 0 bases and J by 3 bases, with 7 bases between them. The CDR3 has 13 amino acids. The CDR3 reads CASSVGLGYEQYF. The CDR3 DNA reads TGTGCCAGCAGCGTAGGTTTGGGCTACGAGCAGTACTTC. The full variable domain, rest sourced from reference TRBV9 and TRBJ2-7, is DSGVTQTPKHLITATGQRVTLRCSPRSGDLSVYWYQQSLDQGLQFLIQYYNGEERAKGNILERFSAQQFPDLHSELNLSSLELGDSALYFCASSVGLGYEQYFGPGTRLTVT.

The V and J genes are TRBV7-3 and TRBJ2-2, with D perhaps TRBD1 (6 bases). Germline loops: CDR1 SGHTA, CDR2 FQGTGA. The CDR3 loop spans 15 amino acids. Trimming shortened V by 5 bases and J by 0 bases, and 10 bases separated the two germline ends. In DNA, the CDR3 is TGTGCCAGCAGCCCCCGACAGGCGAACACCGGGGAGCTGTTTTTT. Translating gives CASSPRQANTGELFF.

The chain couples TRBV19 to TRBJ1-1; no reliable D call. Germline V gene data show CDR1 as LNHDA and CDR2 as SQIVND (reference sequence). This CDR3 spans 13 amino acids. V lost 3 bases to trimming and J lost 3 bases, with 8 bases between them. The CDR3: CASSITGHTEAFF. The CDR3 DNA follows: TGTGCCAGTAGTATTACGGGCCACACTGAAGCTTTCTTT.

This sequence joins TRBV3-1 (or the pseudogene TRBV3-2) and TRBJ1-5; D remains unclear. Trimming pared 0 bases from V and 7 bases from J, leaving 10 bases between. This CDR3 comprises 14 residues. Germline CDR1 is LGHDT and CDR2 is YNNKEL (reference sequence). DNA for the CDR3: TGTGCCAGCAGCCAAGAACCGGGAGGCCAGCCCCAGCATTTT. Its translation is CASSQEPGGQPQHF.

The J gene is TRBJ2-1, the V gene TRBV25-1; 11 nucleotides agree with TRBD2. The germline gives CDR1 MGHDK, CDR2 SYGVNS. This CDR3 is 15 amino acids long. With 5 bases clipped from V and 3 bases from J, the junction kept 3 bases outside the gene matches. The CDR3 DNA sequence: TGTGCCAGCAGTTTAGCGGGGGGGCGCTACAATGAGCAGTTCTTC. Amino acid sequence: CASSLAGGRYNEQFF.

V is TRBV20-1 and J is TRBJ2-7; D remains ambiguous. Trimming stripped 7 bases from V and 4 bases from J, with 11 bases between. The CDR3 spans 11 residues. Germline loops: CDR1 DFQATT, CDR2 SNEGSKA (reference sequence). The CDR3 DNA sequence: TGCAGTGTGAAGGCAGAATACGAGCAGTACTTC. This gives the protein CSVKAEYEQYF.

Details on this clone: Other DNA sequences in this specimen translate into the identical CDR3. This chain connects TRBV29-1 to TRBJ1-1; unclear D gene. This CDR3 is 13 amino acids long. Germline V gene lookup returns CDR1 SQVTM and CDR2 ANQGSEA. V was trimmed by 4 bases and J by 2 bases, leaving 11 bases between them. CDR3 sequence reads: CSVGRQLNTEAFF. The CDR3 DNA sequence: TGCAGCGTTGGACGGCAGCTCAACACTGAAGCTTTCTTT.